Listed below are T cell receptor beta chains from one sample, sequenced in a study of shared clonotypes between healthy human individuals. Assay: immunoSEQ multiplex PCR; the TCRdb copy retains only in-frame clones and omits some. The table includes 650,000 to 750,000 clones, 72% detected once. Sequencing was performed on memory CD4+ T cells sorted from blood. Receptor source: a woman aged 25 to 39 in good health. Each CDR3 is given with its conserved first and last residue. The order of the fields is D gene, J gene, V gene, clone size, CDR3 protein, CDR3 DNA. The D gene is left open where the match is weak. For some rows the clone size is stated as once, few or many, or as a class when expanded; others skip it.

- | TRBJ1-2 | TRBV28 | - | CASSSPPVGGLYGYTF | TGTGCCAGCAGTTCCCCGCCTGTCGGGGGACTCTATGGCTACACCTTC
TRBD2 | TRBJ2-3 | TRBV5-6 | few | CASSLLAVSTDTQYF | TGTGCCAGCAGCCTACTAGCGGTTAGCACAGATACGCAGTATTTT
- | TRBJ1-1 | TRBV29-1 | - | CSVVRGYTEAFF | TGCAGCGTTGTAAGGGGTTACACTGAAGCTTTCTTT
TRBD1 | TRBJ1-5 | TRBV6-6 | few | CASSSGQGLWNQPQHF | TGTGCCAGCAGTTCGGGACAGGGCTTATGGAATCAGCCCCAGCATTTT
- | TRBJ2-5 | TRBV25-1 | - | CATTGGGTTEVETQYF | TGTGCAACTACCGGGGGAGGAACCACGGAGGTAGAGACCCAGTACTTC
- | TRBJ2-3 | TRBV7-3 | - | CASSLIEVAASTDTQYF | TGTGCCAGCAGCTTAATTGAGGTAGCGGCTAGCACAGATACGCAGTATTTT
- | TRBJ2-2 | TRBV4-1 | - | CASSLNSISFGELFF | TGCGCCAGCAGCCTGAACAGTATTAGTTTCGGGGAGCTGTTTTTT
- | TRBJ1-4 | TRBV18 | - | CASSPVRDGGNEKLFF | TGTGCCAGCTCACCTGTCAGGGATGGGGGAAATGAAAAACTGTTTTTT
- | TRBJ1-2 | TRBV4-1 | - | CASSQGILSGGGANYGYTF | TGCGCCAGCAGCCAAGGGATTTTGAGCGGCGGAGGGGCTAACTATGGCTACACCTTC
TRBD1 | TRBJ1-5 | TRBV2 | - | CASSRTTGGNQPQHF | TGTGCCAGCAGCCGGACGACAGGGGGAAATCAGCCCCAGCATTTT
- | TRBJ2-2 | TRBV5-1 | - | CASSLGVADTGELFF | TGCGCCAGCAGCTTGGGGGTGGCAGACACCGGGGAGCTGTTTTTT
- | TRBJ1-3 | TRBV7-2 | - | CASSLGPAGNTIYF | TGTGCCAGCAGCTTGGGCCCCGCTGGAAACACCATATATTTT
TRBD2 | TRBJ2-3 | TRBV7-6 | - | CASSFSGYTDTQYF | TGTGCCAGCAGCTTTAGCGGGTACACAGATACGCAGTATTTT
- | TRBJ2-7 | TRBV5-1 | - | CASSLAEAFHEQYF | TGCGCCAGCAGCTTGGCCGAGGCTTTTCACGAGCAGTACTTC
- | TRBJ2-3 | TRBV4-2 | - | CASSQLRTDTQYF | TGTGCCAGCAGCCAGCTACGCACAGATACGCAGTATTTT
- | TRBJ1-5 | TRBV18 | - | CASSPGQDQPQHF | TGTGCCAGCTCACCGGGGCAGGATCAGCCCCAGCATTTT
- | TRBJ1-3 | TRBV28 | - | CASRALRGRLGNTIYF | TGTGCCAGCAGAGCGCTAAGGGGGAGACTTGGAAACACCATATATTTT
TRBD1 | TRBJ1-1 | TRBV11-3 | - | CASSSGQGEEAFF | TGTGCCAGCAGCTCGGGACAGGGGGAAGAAGCTTTCTTT
TRBD2 | TRBJ2-2 | TRBV7-6 | - | CASSVEIAGSNTGELFF | TGTGCCAGCAGCGTAGAGATAGCGGGATCGAACACCGGGGAGCTGTTTTTT
- | TRBJ2-2 | TRBV6-6 | - | CASSIRGGTGELFF | TGTGCCAGCAGCATCAGGGGAGGCACCGGGGAGCTGTTTTTT
- | TRBJ2-1 | TRBV29-1 | - | CSVLLVREQFF | TGCAGCGTCCTACTAGTTCGTGAGCAGTTCTTC
- | TRBJ2-7 | TRBV2 | - | CASRATDGGQGEQYF | TGTGCCAGCAGAGCCACCGACGGGGGGCAAGGCGAGCAGTACTTC
- | TRBJ1-5 | TRBV19 | - | CASRRTVNQPQHF | TGTGCCAGTAGGCGGACAGTCAATCAGCCCCAGCATTTT
- | TRBJ2-4 | TRBV4-1 | - | CASSQVWGLAKNIQYF | TGCGCCAGCAGCCAAGTGTGGGGACTAGCCAAAAACATTCAGTACTTC
- | TRBJ1-4 | TRBV5-1 | few | CASSWRNTNEKLFF | TGCGCCAGCAGCTGGAGAAACACTAATGAAAAACTGTTTTTT
TRBD2 | TRBJ2-1 | TRBV5-1 | - | CASSSGRLANNFDEQFF | TGCGCCAGCAGCTCGGGACGACTAGCGAATAACTTCGATGAGCAGTTCTTC
- | TRBJ2-7 | TRBV7-9 | once | CASSQEGLPTYEQYF | TGTGCCAGCAGCCAGGAGGGTCTACCGACCTACGAGCAGTACTTC
- | TRBJ2-3 | TRBV18 | - | CASSPPGLSTDTQYF | TGTGCCAGCTCACCACCGGGACTGAGCACAGATACGCAGTATTTT
- | TRBJ2-2 | TRBV7-6 | once | CASSLVGGPNTGELFF | TGTGCCAGCAGCTTAGTTGGAGGGCCGAACACCGGGGAGCTGTTTTTT
- | TRBJ1-4 | TRBV10-2 | - | CASSARVGEKLFF | TGCGCCAGCAGCGCCAGGGTAGGAGAAAAACTGTTTTTT
- | TRBJ2-5 | TRBV5-1 | - | CASSAEQETQYF | TGCGCCAGTTCAGCGGAGCAAGAGACCCAGTACTTC
- | TRBJ2-5 | TRBV21-1 | - | CASSKIVNGLFEETQYF | TGTGCCAGCAGCAAAATCGTCAATGGGCTTTTCGAAGAGACCCAGTACTTC
- | TRBJ1-1 | TRBV7-9 | - | CASSNLPRTVMNTEAFF | TGTGCCAGCAGCAACCTCCCCCGGACAGTAATGAACACTGAAGCTTTCTTT
- | TRBJ2-7 | TRBV5-6 | - | CASRRTNYEQYF | TGTGCCAGCAGACGTACAAACTACGAGCAGTACTTC
- | TRBJ2-7 | TRBV28 | - | CASSSDIYEQYF | TGTGCCAGCAGTTCAGACATATACGAGCAGTACTTC
TRBD2 | TRBJ2-7 | TRBV11-2 | - | CASSSTSSPYEQYF | TGTGCCAGCAGCTCGACTAGCTCCCCCTACGAGCAGTACTTC
- | TRBJ2-7 | TRBV7-9 | once | CASSLVLAGTVFYEQYF | TGTGCCAGCAGCTTAGTCCTTGCCGGGACGGTCTTCTACGAGCAGTACTTC
TRBD1 | TRBJ1-2 | TRBV2 | few | CASRMDRMNYGYTF | TGTGCCAGCAGGATGGACAGGATGAACTATGGCTACACCTTC
- | TRBJ2-7 | TRBV28 | - | CASSLEGLPYEQYF | TGTGCCAGCAGTTTGGAGGGGCTACCCTACGAGCAGTACTTC
- | TRBJ1-2 | TRBV7-2 | - | CASSLQAENYGYTF | TGTGCCAGCAGCTTACAGGCAGAAAACTATGGCTACACCTTC
- | TRBJ1-3 | TRBV7-9 | - | CASSSQGNTIYF | TGTGCCAGCAGCTCTCAAGGAAACACCATATATTTT
- | TRBJ1-2 | TRBV19 | few | CASKEHYGYTF | TGTGCCAGTAAGGAACACTATGGCTACACCTTC
- | TRBJ1-2 | TRBV9 | - | CASSVGLPGFSPGGYTF | TGTGCCAGCAGCGTAGGATTACCGGGCTTCTCTCCGGGGGGCTACACCTTC
TRBD2 | TRBJ2-3 | TRBV29-1 | - | CSVKGTSGGTTDTQYF | TGCAGCGTTAAAGGGACTAGCGGGGGGACCACAGATACGCAGTATTTT